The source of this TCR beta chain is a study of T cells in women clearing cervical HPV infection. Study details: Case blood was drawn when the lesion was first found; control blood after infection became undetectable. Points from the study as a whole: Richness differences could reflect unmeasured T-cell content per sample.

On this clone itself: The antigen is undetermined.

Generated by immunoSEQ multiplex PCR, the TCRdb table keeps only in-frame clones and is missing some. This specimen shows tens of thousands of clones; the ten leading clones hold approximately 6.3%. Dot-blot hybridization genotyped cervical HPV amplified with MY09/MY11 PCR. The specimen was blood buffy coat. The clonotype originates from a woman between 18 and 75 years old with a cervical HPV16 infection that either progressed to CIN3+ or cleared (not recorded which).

CDR3 sequence reads: CASSWDRITDTQYF. Incomplete CDR3 DNA: TGCGCCAGCAGCTGGGACAGAATCACAGATACG. The chain recombines TRBV5-1 with TRBJ2-3, with 7 positions matching TRBD1. The read terminates 3 residues before the CDR3 end, so the remaining end is supplied by the germline J gene. CDR1 is SGHRS, CDR2 YFSETQ, per germline. Trimming took 3 bases from V and 2 from J; bases not matched to a gene: 3. This CDR3 contains 14 residues.